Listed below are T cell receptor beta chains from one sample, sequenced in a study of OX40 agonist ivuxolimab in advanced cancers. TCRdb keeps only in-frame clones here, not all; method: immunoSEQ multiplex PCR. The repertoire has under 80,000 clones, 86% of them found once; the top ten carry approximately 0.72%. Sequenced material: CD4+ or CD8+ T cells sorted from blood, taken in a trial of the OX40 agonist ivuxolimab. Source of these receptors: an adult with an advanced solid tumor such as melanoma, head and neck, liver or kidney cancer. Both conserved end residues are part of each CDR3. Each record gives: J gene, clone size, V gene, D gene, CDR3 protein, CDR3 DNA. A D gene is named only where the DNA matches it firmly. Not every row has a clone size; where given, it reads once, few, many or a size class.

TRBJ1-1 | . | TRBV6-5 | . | CASSFRNTEAFF | TGTGCCAGCAGTTTTCGAAACACTGAAGCTTTCTTT
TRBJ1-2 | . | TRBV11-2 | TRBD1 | CASSLDRGQRIRYGYTF | TGTGCCAGCAGCTTAGATAGGGGACAGAGGATCCGCTATGGCTACACCTTC
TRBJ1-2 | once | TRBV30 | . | CAWVEQRKGYTF | TGTGCCTGGGTCGAACAGAGGAAAGGCTACACCTTC
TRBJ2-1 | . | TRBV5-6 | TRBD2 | CASSPDYPGIAGGQFF | TGTGCCAGCAGCCCCGACTACCCGGGGATAGCGGGGGGACAGTTCTTC
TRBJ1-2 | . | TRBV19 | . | CASSIVGKGYTF | TGTGCCAGTAGTATAGTTGGCAAAGGCTACACCTTC
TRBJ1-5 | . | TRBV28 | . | CASRSGAVVNQPQHF | TGTGCCAGCAGGTCGGGTGCGGTAGTCAATCAGCCCCAGCATTTT
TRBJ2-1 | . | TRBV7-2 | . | CASSTGTSLYNEQFF | TGTGCCAGCAGCACCGGGACATCCCTATACAATGAGCAGTTCTTC
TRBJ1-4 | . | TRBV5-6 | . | CASSPWTGLKLFF | TGTGCCAGCAGCCCCTGGACGGGACTAAAACTGTTTTTT
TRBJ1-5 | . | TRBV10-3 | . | CAIRKTLDSNQPQHF | TGTGCCATCAGGAAAACTCTAGACAGCAATCAGCCCCAGCATTTT
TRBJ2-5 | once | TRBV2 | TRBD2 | CASSEAILAVEETQYF | TGTGCCAGCAGTGAAGCTATACTAGCGGTTGAGGAGACCCAGTACTTC
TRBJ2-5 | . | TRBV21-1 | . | CASSKDPSGETQYF | TGTGCCAGCAGCAAAGACCCCTCAGGAGAGACCCAGTACTTC
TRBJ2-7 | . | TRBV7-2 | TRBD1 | CASSPERGQGFLPYEQYF | TGTGCCAGCAGCCCCGAAAGAGGACAGGGGTTCCTTCCCTACGAGCAGTACTTC
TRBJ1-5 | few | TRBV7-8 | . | CASSFRVNQPQHF | TGTGCCAGCAGCTTTAGAGTCAATCAGCCCCAGCATTTT
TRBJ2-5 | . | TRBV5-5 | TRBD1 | CASSTGQAQETQYF | TGTGCCAGCAGCACGGGACAGGCCCAAGAGACCCAGTACTTC
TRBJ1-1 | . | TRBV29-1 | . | CSVEGVMNTEAFF | TGCAGCGTTGAAGGGGTCATGAACACTGAAGCTTTCTTT
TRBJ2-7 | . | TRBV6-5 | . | CASSRLDEQYF | TGTGCCAGCAGCCGCTTAGACGAGCAGTACTTC
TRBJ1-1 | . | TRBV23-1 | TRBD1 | CASSWTGGVNTEAFF | TGCGCCAGCAGTTGGACAGGGGGCGTGAACACTGAAGCTTTCTTT
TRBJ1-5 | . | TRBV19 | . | CATSDRATVNQPQHF | TGTGCCACTTCGGACCGGGCTACAGTTAATCAGCCCCAGCATTTT
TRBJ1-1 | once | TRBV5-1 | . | CASSSQGREAFF | TGCGCCAGCAGTTCCCAGGGGCGTGAAGCTTTCTTT
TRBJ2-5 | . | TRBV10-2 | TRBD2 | CASSRGLAGGQETQYF | TGCGCCAGCAGTCGCGGACTAGCGGGGGGTCAAGAGACCCAGTACTTC
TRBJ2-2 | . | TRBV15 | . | CATSRGGNTGELFF | TGTGCCACCAGCAGAGGTGGAAACACCGGGGAGCTGTTTTTT
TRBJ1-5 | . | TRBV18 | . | CASHNQPQHF | TGTGCCAGCCACAATCAGCCCCAGCATTTT
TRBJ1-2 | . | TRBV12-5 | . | CASGLGGVRGYTF | TGTGCTAGTGGTTTGGGGGGAGTTCGGGGCTACACCTTC
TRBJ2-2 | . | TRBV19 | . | CASSHQRITGELFF | TGTGCCAGTAGTCACCAGCGTATCACCGGGGAGCTGTTTTTT
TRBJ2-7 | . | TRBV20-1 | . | CSARSSGAQYF | TGCAGTGCTAGATCATCAGGAGCGCAGTACTTC
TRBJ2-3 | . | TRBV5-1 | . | CASRNPTDTQYF | TGCGCCAGCCGTAATCCTACAGATACGCAGTATTTT
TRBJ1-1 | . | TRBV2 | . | CASSKTYLGPNTEAFF | TGCGCCAGCAGTAAGACTTACCTGGGACCGAACACTGAAGCTTTCTTT
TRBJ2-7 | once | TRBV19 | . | CASSNMSPAEQYF | TGTGCCAGTAGTAATATGTCCCCGGCCGAGCAGTACTTC
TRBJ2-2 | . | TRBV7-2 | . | CASSLTGELFF | TGTGCCAGCAGCTTAACCGGGGAGCTGTTTTTT
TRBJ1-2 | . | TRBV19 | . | CASSPPPRLGGYTF | TGTGCCAGTAGTCCGCCCCCCAGACTGGGTGGCTACACCTTC
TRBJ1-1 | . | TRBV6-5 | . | CALQGSVTEAFF | TGTGCCCTGCAAGGGTCTGTCACTGAAGCTTTCTTT
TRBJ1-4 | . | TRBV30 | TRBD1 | CAWRLSRTGNEKLFF | TGTGCCTGGAGACTTAGTAGGACAGGGAATGAAAAACTGTTTTTT
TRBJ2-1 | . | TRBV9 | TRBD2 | CASSVVGTSGRLGSYNEQFF | TGTGCCAGCAGCGTAGTAGGGACTAGCGGGAGATTGGGCTCCTACAATGAGCAGTTCTTC
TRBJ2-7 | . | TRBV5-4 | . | CASSPQTDYYEQYF | TGTGCCAGCAGCCCGCAGACAGATTACTACGAGCAGTACTTC
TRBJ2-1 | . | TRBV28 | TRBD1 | CASSIRGLEQFF | TGTGCCAGCAGTATTAGGGGGCTTGAGCAGTTCTTC
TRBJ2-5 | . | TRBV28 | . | CASQRDRQETQYF | TGTGCCAGCCAGCGGGACAGGCAAGAGACCCAGTACTTC
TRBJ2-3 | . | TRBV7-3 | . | CASSLTSIVTDTQYF | TGTGCCAGCAGCTTAACTTCGATAGTCACAGATACGCAGTATTTT
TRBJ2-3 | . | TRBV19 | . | CASRQAGLTDTQYF | TGTGCCAGTAGGCAGGCGGGTCTCACAGATACGCAGTATTTT
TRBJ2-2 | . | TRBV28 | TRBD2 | CASTSGTSYTGELFF | TGTGCCAGCACCTCCGGGACTAGCTACACCGGGGAGCTGTTTTTT
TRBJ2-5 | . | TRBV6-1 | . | CASSGPGQETQYF | TGTGCCAGCAGTGGTCCGGGTCAAGAGACCCAGTACTTC
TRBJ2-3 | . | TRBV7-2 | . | CASSLGADHADTQYF | TGTGCCAGCAGCCTGGGGGCGGATCATGCAGATACGCAGTATTTT
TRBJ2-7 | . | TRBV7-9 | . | CASSSGSFYEQYF | TGTGCCAGCAGCTCGGGATCTTTCTACGAGCAGTACTTC
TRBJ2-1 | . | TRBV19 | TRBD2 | CASRSGRGNEQFF | TGTGCCAGCCGCAGCGGGAGAGGGAATGAGCAGTTCTTC
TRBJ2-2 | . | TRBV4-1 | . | CASSQGVGLLTGELFF | TGCGCCAGCAGCCAAGGAGTGGGCCTTTTGACCGGGGAGCTGTTTTTT
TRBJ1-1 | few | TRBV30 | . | CACTPGTEAFF | TGTGCCTGTACCCCGGGGACTGAAGCTTTCTTT
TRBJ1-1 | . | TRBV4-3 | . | CASSQAVDSNRNTEAFF | TGCGCCAGCAGCCAAGCCGTCGACTCTAACCGGAACACTGAAGCTTTCTTT
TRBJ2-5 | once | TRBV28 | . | CASNGSFRGQYF | TGTGCCAGCAACGGGTCCTTCAGAGGCCAGTACTTC
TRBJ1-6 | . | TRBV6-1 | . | CASSQSFNSPLHF | TGTGCCAGCAGTCAGAGCTTTAATTCACCCCTCCACTTT
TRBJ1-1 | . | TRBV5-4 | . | CASSSARDTEAFF | TGTGCCAGCAGCTCGGCAAGGGACACTGAAGCTTTCTTT
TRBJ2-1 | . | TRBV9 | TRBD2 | CASSPNGGEVNEQFF | TGTGCCAGCAGCCCGAACGGGGGGGAGGTCAATGAGCAGTTCTTC
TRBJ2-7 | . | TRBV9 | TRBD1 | CASSATGQGYYEQYF | TGTGCCAGCAGCGCAACGGGACAGGGATACTACGAGCAGTACTTC
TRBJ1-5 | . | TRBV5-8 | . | CASSLDREGQPQHF | TGTGCCAGCAGCTTGGACAGGGAGGGACAGCCCCAGCATTTT
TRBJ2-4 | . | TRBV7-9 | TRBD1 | CASSAWTGWDIQYF | TGTGCCAGCAGCGCCTGGACAGGGTGGGACATTCAGTACTTC
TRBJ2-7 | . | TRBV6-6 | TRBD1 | CASRLQGALYEQYF | TGTGCCAGCAGACTACAGGGGGCTCTCTACGAGCAGTACTTC
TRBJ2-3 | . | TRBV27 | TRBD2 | CASSKLAGGGADTQYF | TGTGCCAGCAGCAAACTAGCGGGGGGTGGGGCAGATACGCAGTATTTT
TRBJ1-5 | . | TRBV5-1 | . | CASSLGLGAYQPQHF | TGCGCCAGCAGCTTGGGGTTGGGGGCCTATCAGCCCCAGCATTTT
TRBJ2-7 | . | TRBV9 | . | CASSVASRGEQYF | TGTGCCAGCAGCGTAGCTTCAAGGGGCGAGCAGTACTTC